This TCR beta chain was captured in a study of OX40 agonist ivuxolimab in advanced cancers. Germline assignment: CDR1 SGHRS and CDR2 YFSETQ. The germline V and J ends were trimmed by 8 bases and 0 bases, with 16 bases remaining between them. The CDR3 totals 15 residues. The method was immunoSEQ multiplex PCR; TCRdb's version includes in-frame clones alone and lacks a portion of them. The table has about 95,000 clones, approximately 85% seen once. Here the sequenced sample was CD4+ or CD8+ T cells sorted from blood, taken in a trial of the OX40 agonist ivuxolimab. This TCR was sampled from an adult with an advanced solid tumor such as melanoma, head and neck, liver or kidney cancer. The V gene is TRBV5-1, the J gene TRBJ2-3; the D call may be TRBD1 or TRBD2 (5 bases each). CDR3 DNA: TGCGCCAGGGGGACCTGGGACGCTAGCACAGATACGCAGTATTTT. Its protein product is CARGTWDASTDTQYF.